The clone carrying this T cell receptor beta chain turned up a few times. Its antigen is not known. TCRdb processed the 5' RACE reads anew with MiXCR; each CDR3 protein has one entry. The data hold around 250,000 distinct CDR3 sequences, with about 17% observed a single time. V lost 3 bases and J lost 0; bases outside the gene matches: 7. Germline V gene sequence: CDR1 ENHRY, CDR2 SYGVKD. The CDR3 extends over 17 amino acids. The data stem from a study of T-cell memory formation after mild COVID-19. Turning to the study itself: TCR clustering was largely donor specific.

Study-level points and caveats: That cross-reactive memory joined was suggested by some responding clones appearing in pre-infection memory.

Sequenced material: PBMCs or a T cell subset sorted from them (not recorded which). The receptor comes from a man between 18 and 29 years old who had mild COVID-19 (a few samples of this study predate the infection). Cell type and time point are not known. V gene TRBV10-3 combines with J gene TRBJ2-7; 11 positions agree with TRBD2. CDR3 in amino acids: CAISDPGTSGTSYEQYF. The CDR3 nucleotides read TGTGCCATCAGTGATCCCGGGACTAGCGGAACCTCCTACGAGCAGTACTTC.